Presented here are 13 T cell receptor beta chains from one specimen sequenced in a study of cytomegalovirus exposure and HLA in healthy donors. The study ran its PCR with 60 Vbeta and 13 Jbeta primers. Profiling relied on immunoSEQ multiplex PCR, and the TCRdb table lists in-frame clones only, not all of them. The sample consists of about 180,000 clones, about four fifths of them appearing once. Material for sequencing was PBMCs. All receptors derive from a male donor in good health and CMV-seronegative.

The chain recombines TRBV6-5 with TRBJ1-5, with D possibly being TRBD1 (6 bases). Germline CDR1 is MNHEY and CDR2 is SVGAGI. CDR3 length: 13 residues. The germline V and J ends were trimmed by 2 bases and 5 bases, with 7 bases remaining between them. CDR3 region: CASSYNRDQPQHF. CDR3 coding DNA: TGTGCCAGCAGTTACAACAGGGATCAGCCCCAGCATTTT.

V is TRBV28 and J is TRBJ1-2; no firm D call. Looked up from germline, CDR1 is MDHEN and CDR2 is SYDVKM. This CDR3 has 12 amino acids. Trimming removed 5 bases at V and 5 bases at J, with 9 bases between. CDR3 protein: CASSPGSYGYTF. The DNA of the CDR3 is TGTGCCAGCAGTCCTGGTAGTTATGGCTACACCTTC.

This chain joins TRBV4-2 and TRBJ2-5, with TRBD2 identical over 11 bases. The V gene's germline CDR1 is LGHNA and CDR2 YNFKEQ. V trimming: 1 base; J trimming: 3 bases; junction bases outside the gene matches: 10. The CDR3 runs to 18 residues. The CDR3 reads CASSQGTASGGTKETQYF. The CDR3 DNA follows: TGTGCCAGCAGCCAAGGAACGGCTAGCGGGGGGACTAAAGAGACCCAGTACTTC.

The chain is built from TRBV18 and TRBJ2-1; the D gene is possibly TRBD1 (6 bases). The V gene's germline CDR1 is KGHSH and CDR2 LQKENI. Trimming pared 3 bases from V and 5 bases from J, leaving 14 bases between. The CDR3 totals 15 residues. CDR3 residues: CASSPSTGSDNEQFF. DNA of the CDR3: TGTGCCAGCTCACCGAGCACAGGGTCGGACAATGAGCAGTTCTTC. Based on the CDR3 plus reference TRBV18 and TRBJ2-1, the full variable domain is NAGVMQNPRHLVRRRGQEARLRCSPMKGHSHVYWYRQLPEEGLKFMVYLQKENIIDESGMPKERFSAEFPKEGPSILRIQQVVRGDSAAYFCASSPSTGSDNEQFFGPGTRLTVL.

The chain couples TRBV10-3 to TRBJ1-4; TRBD1 might be the D (6 bases). CDR1 is ENHRY, CDR2 SYGVKD, per germline. The CDR3 extends over 15 amino acids. V shed 6 bases and J shed 0 bases, with 11 bases lying between them. This CDR3 reads CAIRGTLTTNEKLFF. The CDR3 DNA reads as TGTGCCATCAGGGGGACACTAACAACTAATGAAAAACTGTTTTTT.

The chain links TRBV6-5 to TRBJ1-5, with a possible D match to TRBD1 (5 bases). CDR3 length: 12 amino acids. V dropped 10 bases and J dropped 5 bases, with 12 bases sitting between them. Germline V gene data show CDR1 as MNHEY and CDR2 as SVGAGI. The CDR3: CATGHPDQPQHF. As DNA, the CDR3 is TGTGCCACCGGACACCCGGATCAGCCCCAGCATTTT.

This clone was found a few times. This chain joins TRBV4-1 and TRBJ1-3; a possible D gene is TRBD1 (5 bases). From germline, CDR1 is MGHRA and CDR2 YSYEKL. CDR3 length: 15 residues. Trimming took off 2 bases at V and 6 bases at J, with 14 bases between the two ends. The CDR3 loop is CASSQPRTRKNTIYF. The CDR3 bases are TGCGCCAGCAGCCAACCCAGGACAAGGAAAAACACCATATATTTT.

The chain is built from TRBV5-4 and TRBJ2-5; D is unresolved. This CDR3 has 15 amino acids. Trimming cost V 2 bases and J 0 bases, with 11 bases left between them. Germline V gene lookup returns CDR1 SGHNT and CDR2 YYREEE (reference sequence). CDR3 DNA: TGTGCCAGCAGCTTCGCCACCGGGTACCAAGAGACCCAGTACTTC. This translates into CASSFATGYQETQYF.

This chain links TRBV7-8 with TRBJ2-7, with 10 bases fitting TRBD1. The CDR3 has 14 amino acids. CDR1 and CDR2 (germline): SGHVS, FQNEAQ. Germline trimming cut 6 bases from V and 6 bases from J; bases unmatched to any gene: 8. The CDR3 loop is CASRVRDRGSEQYF. The CDR3 coding sequence is TGTGCCAGCAGAGTCCGGGACAGGGGTTCCGAGCAGTACTTC.

This chain links TRBV10-3 with TRBJ1-1, with TRBD1 as a possible D gene (5 bases). The CDR3 length is 13 residues. Deletions cut 6 bases from V and 4 bases from J, with 12 bases between. CDR1 and CDR2 (germline): ENHRY, SYGVKD. CDR3: CAIRPDRATEAFF. In DNA form, the CDR3 reads TGTGCCATCAGACCAGACAGAGCCACTGAAGCTTTCTTT.

The chain combines TRBV12-2 with TRBJ1-2; the table calls TRBD1, which could not be checked here. TRBV12-2 is noted as a pseudogene. The CDR3 totals 16 residues. The CDR3 is CASRIPTGPQGYGYTF. Here the CDR3 DNA reads TGTGCAAGTCGCATTCCGACAGGACCACAAGGCTATGGCTACACCTTC.

J is TRBJ1-1 and V is TRBV6-1; 8 bases agree with TRBD1. This CDR3 spans 15 amino acids. Germline V lookup: CDR1 MNHNS, CDR2 SASEGT. V lost 1 base and J lost 11; bases outside the gene matches: 12. The CDR3: CASSEEEDRATGAFF. The CDR3, as DNA: TGTGCCAGCAGTGAAGAAGAGGACAGGGCGACTGGGGCTTTCTTT.

V is TRBV6-5 and J is TRBJ1-3; D is unresolved. Between the trimmed V and J ends, which lost 0 bases and 2 bases, there was a span of 11 bases. This CDR3 has 16 amino acids. Germline loops: CDR1 MNHEY, CDR2 SVGAGI. CDR3 amino acids: CASSYSPGGPGNTIYF. CDR3 nucleotides: TGTGCCAGCAGTTACTCACCGGGAGGGCCTGGAAACACCATATATTTT.